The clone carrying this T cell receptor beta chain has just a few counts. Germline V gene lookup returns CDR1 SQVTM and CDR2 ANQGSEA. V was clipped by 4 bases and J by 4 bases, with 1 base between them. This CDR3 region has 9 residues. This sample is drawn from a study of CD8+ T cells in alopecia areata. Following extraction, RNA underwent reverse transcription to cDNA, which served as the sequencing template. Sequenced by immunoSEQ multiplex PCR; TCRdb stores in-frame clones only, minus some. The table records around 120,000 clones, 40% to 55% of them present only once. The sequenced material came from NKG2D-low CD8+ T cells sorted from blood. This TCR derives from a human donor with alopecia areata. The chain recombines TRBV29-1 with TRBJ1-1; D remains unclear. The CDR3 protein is CSVATEAFF. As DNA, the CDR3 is TGCAGCGTTGCCACTGAAGCTTTCTTT.